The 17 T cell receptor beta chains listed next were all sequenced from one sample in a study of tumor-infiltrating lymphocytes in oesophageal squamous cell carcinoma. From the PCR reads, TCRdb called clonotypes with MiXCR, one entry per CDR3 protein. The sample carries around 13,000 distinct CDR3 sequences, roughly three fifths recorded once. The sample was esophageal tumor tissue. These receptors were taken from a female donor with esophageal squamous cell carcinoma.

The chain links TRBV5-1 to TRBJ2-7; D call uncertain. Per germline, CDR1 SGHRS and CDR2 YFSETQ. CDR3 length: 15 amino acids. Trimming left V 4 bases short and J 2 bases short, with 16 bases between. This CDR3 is CASSPQRTQTYEQYF. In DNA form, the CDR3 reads TGCGCCAGCAGCCCCCAACGGACGCAGACCTACGAGCAGTACTTC.

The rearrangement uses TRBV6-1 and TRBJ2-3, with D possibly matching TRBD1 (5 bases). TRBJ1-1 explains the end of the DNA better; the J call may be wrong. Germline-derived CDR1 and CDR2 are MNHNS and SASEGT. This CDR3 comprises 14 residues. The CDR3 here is CASSELWDGNEAFF. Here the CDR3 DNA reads TGTGCCAGCAGTGAATTGTGGGACGGGAATGAAGCTTTCTTT.

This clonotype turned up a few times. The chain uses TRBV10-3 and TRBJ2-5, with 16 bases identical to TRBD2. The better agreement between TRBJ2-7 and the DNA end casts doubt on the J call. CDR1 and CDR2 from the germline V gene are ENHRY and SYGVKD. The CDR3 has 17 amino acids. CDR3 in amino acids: CAISELGLAGGNDEQYF. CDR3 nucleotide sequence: TGTGCCATCAGTGAACTGGGACTAGCGGGAGGGAACGACGAGCAGTACTTC.

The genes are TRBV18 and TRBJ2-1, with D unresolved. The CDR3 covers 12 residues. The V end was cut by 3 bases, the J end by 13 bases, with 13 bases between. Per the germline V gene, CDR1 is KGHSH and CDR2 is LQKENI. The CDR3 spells CASSPGVETQFF. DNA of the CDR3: TGTGCCAGCTCACCCGGTGTGGAGACCCAGTTCTTC.

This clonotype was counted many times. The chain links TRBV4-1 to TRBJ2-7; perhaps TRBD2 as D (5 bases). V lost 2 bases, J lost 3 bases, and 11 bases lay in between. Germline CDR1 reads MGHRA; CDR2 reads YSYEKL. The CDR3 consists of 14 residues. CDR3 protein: CASSQQIGDYEQYF. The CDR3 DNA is TGCGCCAGCAGCCAACAGATCGGGGACTACGAGCAGTACTTC.

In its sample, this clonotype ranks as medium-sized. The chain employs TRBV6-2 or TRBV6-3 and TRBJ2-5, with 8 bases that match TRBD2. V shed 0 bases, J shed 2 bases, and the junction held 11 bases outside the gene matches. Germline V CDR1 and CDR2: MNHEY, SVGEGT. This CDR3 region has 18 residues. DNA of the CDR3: TGTGCCAGCAGTTACTCTTCCGAGGCTAGCGGGCCGCAAGAGACCCAGTACTTC. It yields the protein CASSYSSEASGPQETQYF.

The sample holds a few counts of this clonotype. The DNA for the CDR3 is TGTGCCAGCAGCTTAAGGGGCGGGATCGAATCCTACGAGCAGTACTTC. Translating gives CASSLRGGIESYEQYF. V gene TRBV7-2 combines with J gene TRBJ2-7, with D possibly TRBD2 on 6 matching bases. Trimming left V 2 bases short and J 1 base short, with 15 bases between. CDR1 and CDR2 from the germline V gene are SGHTA and FQGNSA. The CDR3 totals 16 residues. Complete variable domain (other parts from reference TRBV7-2 and TRBJ2-7): GAGVSQSPSNKVTEKGKDVELRCDPISGHTALYWYRQSLGQGLEFLIYFQGNSAPDKSGLPSDRFSAERTGGSVSTLTIQRTQQEDSAVYLCASSLRGGIESYEQYFGPGTRLTVT.

The CDR3 spells CASSRRGTGVNEQYF. CDR3 DNA: TGTGCCAGCAGTAGACGCGGGACAGGAGTTAACGAGCAGTACTTC. V and J are TRBV6-1 and TRBJ2-1, with 8 bases aligning to TRBD1. Matching the DNA end better, TRBJ2-7 makes the J call doubtful. Germline V gene sequence: CDR1 MNHNS, CDR2 SASEGT. This CDR3 spans 15 amino acids.

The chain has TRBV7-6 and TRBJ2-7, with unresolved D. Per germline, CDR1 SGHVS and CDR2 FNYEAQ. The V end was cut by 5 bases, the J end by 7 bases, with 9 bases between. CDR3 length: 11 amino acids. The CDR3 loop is CASSHSNEQYF. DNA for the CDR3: TGTGCCAGCAGCCATAGCAATGAGCAGTACTTC. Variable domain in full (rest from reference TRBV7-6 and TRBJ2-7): GAGVSQSPRYKVTKRGQDVALRCDPISGHVSLYWYRQALGQGPEFLTYFNYEAQQDKSGLPNDRFSAERPEGSISTLTIQRTEQRDSAMYRCASSHSNEQYFGPGTRLTVT.

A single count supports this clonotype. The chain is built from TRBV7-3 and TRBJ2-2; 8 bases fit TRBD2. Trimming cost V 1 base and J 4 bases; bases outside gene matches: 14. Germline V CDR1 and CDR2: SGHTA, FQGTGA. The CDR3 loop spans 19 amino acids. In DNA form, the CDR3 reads TGTGCCAGCAGCTTAAGGGCCCTTGAAAGCGGGAGCAGCACCGGGGAGCTGTTTTTT. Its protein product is CASSLRALESGSSTGELFF.

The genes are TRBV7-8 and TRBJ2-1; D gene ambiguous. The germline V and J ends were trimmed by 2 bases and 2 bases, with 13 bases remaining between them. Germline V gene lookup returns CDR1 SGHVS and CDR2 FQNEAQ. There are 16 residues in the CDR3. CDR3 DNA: TGTGCCAGCAGCTTACTCCTCTCCGGTCCCTACAATGAGCAGTTCTTC. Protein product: CASSLLLSGPYNEQFF. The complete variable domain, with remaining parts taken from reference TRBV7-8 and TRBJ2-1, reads GAGVSQSPRYKVAKRGQDVALRCDPISGHVSLFWYQQALGQGPEFLTYFQNEAQLDKSGLPSDRFFAERPEGSVSTLKIQRTQQEDSAVYLCASSLLLSGPYNEQFFGPGTRLTVL.

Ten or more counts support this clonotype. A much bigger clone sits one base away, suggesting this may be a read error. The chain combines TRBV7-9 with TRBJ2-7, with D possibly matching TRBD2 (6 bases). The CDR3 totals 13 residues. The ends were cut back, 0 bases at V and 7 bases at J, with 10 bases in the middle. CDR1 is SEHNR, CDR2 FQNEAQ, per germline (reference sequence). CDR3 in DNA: TGTGCCAGCAGCTTAGCGTCGCTAGCGGAGCAGTACTTC. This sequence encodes CASSLASLAEQYF. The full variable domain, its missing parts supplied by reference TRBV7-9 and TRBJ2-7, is DTGVSQNPRHKITKRGQNVTFRCDPISEHNRLYWYRQTLGQGPEFLTYFQNEAQLEKSRLLSDRFSAERPKGSFSTLEIQRTEQGDSAMYLCASSLASLAEQYFGPGTRLTVT.

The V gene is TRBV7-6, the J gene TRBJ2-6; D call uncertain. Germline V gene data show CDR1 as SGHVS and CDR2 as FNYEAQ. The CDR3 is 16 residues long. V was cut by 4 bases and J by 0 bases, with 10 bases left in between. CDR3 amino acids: CASSSPPGSGANVLTF. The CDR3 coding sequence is TGTGCCAGCAGCTCCCCCCCCGGCTCTGGGGCCAACGTCCTGACTTTC.

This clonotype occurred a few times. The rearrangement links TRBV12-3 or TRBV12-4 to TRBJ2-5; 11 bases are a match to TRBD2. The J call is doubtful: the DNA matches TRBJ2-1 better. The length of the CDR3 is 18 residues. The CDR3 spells CASSSLGASGRYYNEQFF. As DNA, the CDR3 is TGTGCCAGCAGCTCTTTGGGGGCTAGCGGGAGGTACTACAATGAGCAGTTCTTC.

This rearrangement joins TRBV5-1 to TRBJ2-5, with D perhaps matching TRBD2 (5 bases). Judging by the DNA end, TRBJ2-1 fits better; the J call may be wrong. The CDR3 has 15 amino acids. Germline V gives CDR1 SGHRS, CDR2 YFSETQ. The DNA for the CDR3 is TGCGCCAGCAGCTTGGATCCTAGCAACTACAATGAGCAGTTCTTC. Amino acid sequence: CASSLDPSNYNEQFF.

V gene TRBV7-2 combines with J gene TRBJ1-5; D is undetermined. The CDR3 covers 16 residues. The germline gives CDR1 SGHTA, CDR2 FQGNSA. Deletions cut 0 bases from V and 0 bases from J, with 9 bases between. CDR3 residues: CASSLATAYSNQPQHF. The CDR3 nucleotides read TGTGCCAGCAGCTTAGCAACAGCATATAGCAATCAGCCCCAGCATTTT.

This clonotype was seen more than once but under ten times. Written as DNA, the CDR3 is TGTGCCAGCAGCTTAGCGAATGCGGTTTACGAGCAGTACTTC. This sequence encodes CASSLANAVYEQYF. This chain connects TRBV7-9 to TRBJ2-4; D is uncertain. The DNA end is more similar to TRBJ2-7, so the J call may be wrong. The germline V gene encodes CDR1 SEHNR and CDR2 FQNEAQ (reference sequence). This CDR3 has 14 amino acids.